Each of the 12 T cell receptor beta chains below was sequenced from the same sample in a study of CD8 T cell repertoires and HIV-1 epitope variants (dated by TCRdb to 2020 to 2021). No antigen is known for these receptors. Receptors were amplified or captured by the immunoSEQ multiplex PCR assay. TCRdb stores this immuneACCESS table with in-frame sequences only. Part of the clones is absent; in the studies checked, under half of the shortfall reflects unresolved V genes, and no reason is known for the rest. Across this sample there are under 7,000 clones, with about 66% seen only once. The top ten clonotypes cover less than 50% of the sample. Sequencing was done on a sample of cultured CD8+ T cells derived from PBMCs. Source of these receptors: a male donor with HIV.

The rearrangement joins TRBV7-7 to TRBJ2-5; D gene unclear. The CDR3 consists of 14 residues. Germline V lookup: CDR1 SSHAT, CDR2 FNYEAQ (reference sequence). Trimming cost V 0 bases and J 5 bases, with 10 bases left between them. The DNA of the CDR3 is TGTGCCAGCAGCTTAGCTCCCGAGAGGGAGACCCAGTACTTC. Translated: CASSLAPERETQYF. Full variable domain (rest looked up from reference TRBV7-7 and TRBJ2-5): GAGVSQSPRYKVTKRGQDVTLRCDPISSHATLYWYQQALGQGPEFLTYFNYEAQPDKSGLPSDRFSAERPEGSISTLTIQRTEQRDSAMYRCASSLAPERETQYFGPGTRLLVL.

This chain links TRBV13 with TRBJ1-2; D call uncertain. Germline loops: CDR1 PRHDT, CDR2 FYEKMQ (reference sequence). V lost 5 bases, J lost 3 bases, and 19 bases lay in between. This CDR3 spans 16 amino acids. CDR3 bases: TGTGCCAGCAGCCCTTGGCCGGTAGAATTGGACTATGGCTACACCTTC. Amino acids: CASSPWPVELDYGYTF.

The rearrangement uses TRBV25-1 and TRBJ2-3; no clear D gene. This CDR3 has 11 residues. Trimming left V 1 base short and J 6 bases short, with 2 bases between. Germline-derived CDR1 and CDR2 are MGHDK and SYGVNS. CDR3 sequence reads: CASSESDTQYF. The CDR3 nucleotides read TGTGCCAGCAGTGAATCGGATACGCAGTATTTT.

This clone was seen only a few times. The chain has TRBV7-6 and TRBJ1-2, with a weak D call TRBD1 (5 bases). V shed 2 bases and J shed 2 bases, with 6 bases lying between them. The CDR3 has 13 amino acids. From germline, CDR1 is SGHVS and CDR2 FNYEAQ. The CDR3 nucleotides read TGTGCCAGCAGCTTACAGGGCAACTATGGCTACACCTTC. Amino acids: CASSLQGNYGYTF.

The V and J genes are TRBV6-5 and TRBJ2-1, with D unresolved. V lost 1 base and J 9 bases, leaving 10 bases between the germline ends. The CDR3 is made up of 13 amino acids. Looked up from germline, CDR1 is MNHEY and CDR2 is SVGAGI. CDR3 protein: CASSYYDSAEQFF. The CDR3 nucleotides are TGTGCCAGCAGTTACTACGACTCTGCTGAGCAGTTCTTC.

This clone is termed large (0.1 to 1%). CDR3 nucleotides: TGTGCCAGCAGCGACTCGACAGTTACCTACGAGCAGTACTTC. Encoded protein: CASSDSTVTYEQYF. The chain couples TRBV5-6 to TRBJ2-7, with a possible D match to TRBD1 (5 bases). This CDR3 spans 14 amino acids. V gave up 4 bases and J gave up 2 bases, with 13 bases separating them. The germline CDR1 and CDR2 sequences are SGHDT and YYEEEE.

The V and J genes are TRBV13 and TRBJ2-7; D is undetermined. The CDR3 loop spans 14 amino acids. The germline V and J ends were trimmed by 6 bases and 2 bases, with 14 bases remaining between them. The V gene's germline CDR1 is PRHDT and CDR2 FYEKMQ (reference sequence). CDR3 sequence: CASSSDVSAYEQYF. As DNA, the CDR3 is TGTGCCAGCAGTTCAGATGTCTCGGCCTACGAGCAGTACTTC.

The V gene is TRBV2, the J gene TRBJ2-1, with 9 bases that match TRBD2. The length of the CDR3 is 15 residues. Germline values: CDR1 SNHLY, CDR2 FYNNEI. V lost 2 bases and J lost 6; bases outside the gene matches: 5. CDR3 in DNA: TGTGCCAGCAGTGAAATGGGGACTAGCTTCAATGAGCAGTTCTTC. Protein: CASSEMGTSFNEQFF.

This CDR3 reads CASSYSTSAYEQYF. Written as DNA, the CDR3 is TGTGCCAGCAGTTACTCGACTAGCGCCTACGAGCAGTACTTC. The chain recombines TRBV6-5 with TRBJ2-7, with 8 bases lining up with TRBD2. The CDR3 sequence is 14 residues long. After removal of 0 bases from V and 2 bases from J, the junction contained 0 bases not matched to a gene. CDR1 is MNHEY, CDR2 SVGAGI, per germline.

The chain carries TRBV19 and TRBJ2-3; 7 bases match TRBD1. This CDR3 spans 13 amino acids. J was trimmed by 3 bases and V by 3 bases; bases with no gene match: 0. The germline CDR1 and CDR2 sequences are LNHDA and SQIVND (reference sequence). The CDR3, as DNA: TGTGCCAGTAGTATGACAGGGACAGATACGCAGTATTTT. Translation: CASSMTGTDTQYF.

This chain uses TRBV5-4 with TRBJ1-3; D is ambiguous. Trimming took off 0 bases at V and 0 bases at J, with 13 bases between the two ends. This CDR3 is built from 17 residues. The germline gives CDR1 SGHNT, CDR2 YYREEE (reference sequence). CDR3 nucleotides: TGTGCCAGCAGCTTGGGGGGAGGAGACGCCTCTGGAAACACCATATATTTT. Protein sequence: CASSLGGGDASGNTIYF.

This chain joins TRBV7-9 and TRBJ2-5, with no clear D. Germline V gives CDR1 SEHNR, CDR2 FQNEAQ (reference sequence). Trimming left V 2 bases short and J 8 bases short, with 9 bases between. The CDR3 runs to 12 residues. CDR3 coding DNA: TGTGCCAGCAGCTTACCCCCCGACACCCAGTACTTC. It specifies CASSLPPDTQYF. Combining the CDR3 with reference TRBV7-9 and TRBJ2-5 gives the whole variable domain DTGVSQNPRHKITKRGQNVTFRCDPISEHNRLYWYRQTLGQGPEFLTYFQNEAQLEKSRLLSDRFSAERPKGSFSTLEIQRTEQGDSAMYLCASSLPPDTQYFGPGTRLLVL.